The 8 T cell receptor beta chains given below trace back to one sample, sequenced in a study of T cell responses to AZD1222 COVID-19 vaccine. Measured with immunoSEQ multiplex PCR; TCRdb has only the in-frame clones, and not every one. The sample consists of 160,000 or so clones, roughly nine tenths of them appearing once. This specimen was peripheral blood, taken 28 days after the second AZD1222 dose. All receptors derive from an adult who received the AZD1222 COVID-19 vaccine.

CDR3 in amino acids: CAWDGQGKVEAFF. In nucleotides, the CDR3 is TGTGCCTGGGACGGGCAGGGGAAGGTTGAAGCTTTCTTT. The rearrangement uses TRBV30 and TRBJ1-1; TRBD1 might be the D (6 bases). The CDR3 has 13 residues. Germline values: CDR1 GTSNPN, CDR2 SVGIG (reference sequence). V lost 5 bases to trimming and J lost 7 bases, with 17 bases between them.

In DNA form, the CDR3 reads TGTGCCTGTCCTAGACAGGGAATTTCTGGAAACACCATATATTTT. As protein: CACPRQGISGNTIYF. The J gene is TRBJ1-3, the V gene TRBV30; 7 bases line up with TRBD1. The CDR3 extends over 15 amino acids. Germline V CDR1 and CDR2: GTSNPN, SVGIG (reference sequence). The V gene end was trimmed by 6 bases and the J gene end by 1 base; junction bases not matched to a gene: 9.

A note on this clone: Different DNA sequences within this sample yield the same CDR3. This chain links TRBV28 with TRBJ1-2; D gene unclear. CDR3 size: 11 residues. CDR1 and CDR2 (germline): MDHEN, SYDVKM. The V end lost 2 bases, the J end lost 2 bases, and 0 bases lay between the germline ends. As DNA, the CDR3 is TGTGCCAGCAGTTTAAACTATGGCTACACCTTC. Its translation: CASSLNYGYTF.

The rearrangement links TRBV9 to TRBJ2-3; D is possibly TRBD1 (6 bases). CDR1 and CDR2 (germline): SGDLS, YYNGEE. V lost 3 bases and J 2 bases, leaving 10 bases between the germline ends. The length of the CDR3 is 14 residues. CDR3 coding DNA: TGTGCCAGCAGCGGGACAGAAAACACAGATACGCAGTATTTT. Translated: CASSGTENTDTQYF.

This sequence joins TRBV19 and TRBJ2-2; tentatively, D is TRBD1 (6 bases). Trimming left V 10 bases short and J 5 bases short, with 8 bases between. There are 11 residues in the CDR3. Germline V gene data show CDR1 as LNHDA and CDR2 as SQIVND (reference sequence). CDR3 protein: CATTGTGELFF. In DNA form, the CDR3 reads TGTGCCACCACAGGGACCGGGGAGCTGTTTTTT.

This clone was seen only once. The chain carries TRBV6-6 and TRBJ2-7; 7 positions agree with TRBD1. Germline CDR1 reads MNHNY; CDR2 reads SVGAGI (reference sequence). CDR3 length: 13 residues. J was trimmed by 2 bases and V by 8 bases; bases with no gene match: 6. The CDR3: CASSPGQTYEQYF. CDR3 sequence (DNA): TGTGCCAGCTCGCCGGGACAGACCTACGAGCAGTACTTC.

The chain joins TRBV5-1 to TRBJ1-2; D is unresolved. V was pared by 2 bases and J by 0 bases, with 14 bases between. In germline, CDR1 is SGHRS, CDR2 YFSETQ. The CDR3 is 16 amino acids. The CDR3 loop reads CASSFAGQPTNYGYTF. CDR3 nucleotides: TGCGCCAGCAGCTTCGCAGGTCAGCCAACTAACTATGGCTACACCTTC.

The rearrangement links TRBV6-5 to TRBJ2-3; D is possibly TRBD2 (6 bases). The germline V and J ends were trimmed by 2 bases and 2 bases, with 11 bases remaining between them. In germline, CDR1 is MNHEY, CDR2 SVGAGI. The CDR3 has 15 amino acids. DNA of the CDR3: TGTGCCAGCAGTTACCTGGCGGGGAACACAGATACGCAGTATTTT. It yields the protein CASSYLAGNTDTQYF.